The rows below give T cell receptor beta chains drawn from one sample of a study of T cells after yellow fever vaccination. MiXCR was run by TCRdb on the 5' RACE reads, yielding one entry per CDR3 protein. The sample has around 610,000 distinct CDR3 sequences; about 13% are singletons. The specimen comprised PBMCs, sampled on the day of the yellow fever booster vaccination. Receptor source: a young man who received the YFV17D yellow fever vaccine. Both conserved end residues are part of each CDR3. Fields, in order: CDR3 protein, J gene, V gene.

CASGFSTGGSDTQYF,TRBJ2-3,TRBV12-5
CASSLVGGMLAKNIQYF,TRBJ2-4,TRBV7-2
CASSLGGRPYEQYF,TRBJ2-7,TRBV7-9
CASSRTGMSNQPQHF,TRBJ1-5,TRBV27
CASRETGTGGDEQYF,TRBJ2-7,TRBV6-2/TRBV6-3
CASSSPGLAYEQYF,TRBJ2-7,TRBV7-9
CSVEGSYYGYTF,TRBJ1-2,TRBV29-1
CASSSGLAGALRTDTQYF,TRBJ2-3,TRBV19
CASSLPGTVYEQYF,TRBJ2-7,TRBV6-5
CAISESTGTGIQYEQYF,TRBJ2-7,TRBV10-3
CASSLEGGLNTGELFF,TRBJ2-2,TRBV5-1
CASSQEPGRIQETQYF,TRBJ2-5,TRBV4-2
CASLRGTGETQYF,TRBJ2-5,TRBV12-3/TRBV12-4
CASGGLAGRETQYF,TRBJ2-5,TRBV5-1
CSASGGSTPGNTIYF,TRBJ1-3,TRBV20-1
CASSLPGPDTQYF,TRBJ2-3,TRBV5-6
CASKKQGPAEQYF,TRBJ2-7,TRBV6-1
CSARVSGGDEQYF,TRBJ2-7,TRBV20-1
CASSPTREGGYEQYF,TRBJ2-7,TRBV18
CASGDGVYYEQYF,TRBJ2-7,TRBV6-2/TRBV6-3
CASSPASGVRYF,TRBJ2-4,TRBV3-1
CSVEDRRTEPETQYF,TRBJ2-5,TRBV29-1
CASSSLTSYEQYF,TRBJ2-7,TRBV5-1
CASSLAPGEAFGYTF,TRBJ1-2,TRBV12-3/TRBV12-4
CATARASGQETQYF,TRBJ2-5,TRBV10-3
CASSFGGRIVYNEQFF,TRBJ2-1,TRBV12-3/TRBV12-4
CASSPGTPRPGELFF,TRBJ2-2,TRBV5-1
CASSKDGPHRYEQFF,TRBJ2-1,TRBV21-1
CASSLVLAGNNEQFF,TRBJ2-1,TRBV5-1
CASSLESTGVETQYF,TRBJ2-5,TRBV11-3
CASSFRGGEQYF,TRBJ2-7,TRBV6-5
CSAIVSGFGNEQFF,TRBJ2-1,TRBV20-1
CASSGETATEAFF,TRBJ1-1,TRBV9
CASSWTSGGAKNIQYF,TRBJ2-4,TRBV6-5
CASSFRRDVSNEQFF,TRBJ2-1,TRBV7-2
CSAGTSGRTNEQFF,TRBJ2-1,TRBV20-1
CASSFAGTGGDEQYF,TRBJ2-7,TRBV5-1